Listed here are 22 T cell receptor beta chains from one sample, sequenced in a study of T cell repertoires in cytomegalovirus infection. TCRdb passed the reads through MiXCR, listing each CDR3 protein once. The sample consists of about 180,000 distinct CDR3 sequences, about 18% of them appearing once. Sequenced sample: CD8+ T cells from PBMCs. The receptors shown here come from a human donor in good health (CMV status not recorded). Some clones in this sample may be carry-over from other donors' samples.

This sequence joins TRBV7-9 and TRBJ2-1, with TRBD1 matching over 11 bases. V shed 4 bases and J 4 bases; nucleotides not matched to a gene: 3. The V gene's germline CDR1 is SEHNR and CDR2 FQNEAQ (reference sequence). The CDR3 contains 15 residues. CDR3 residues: CASSWGQGVYNEQFF. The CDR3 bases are TGTGCCAGCAGCTGGGGACAGGGGGTTTACAATGAGCAGTTCTTC.

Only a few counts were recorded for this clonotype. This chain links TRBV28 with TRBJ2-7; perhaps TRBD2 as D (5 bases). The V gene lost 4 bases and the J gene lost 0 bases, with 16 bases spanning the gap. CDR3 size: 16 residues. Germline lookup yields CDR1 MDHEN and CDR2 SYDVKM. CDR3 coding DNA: TGTGCCAGCAGTTGGGGAGAGGCGATACCCTCCTACGAGCAGTACTTC. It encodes CASSWGEAIPSYEQYF. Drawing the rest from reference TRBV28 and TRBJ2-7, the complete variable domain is DVKVTQSSRYLVKRTGEKVFLECVQDMDHENMFWYRQDPGLGLRLIYFSYDVKMKEKGDIPEGYSVSREKKERFSLILESASTNQTSMYLCASSWGEAIPSYEQYFGPGTRLTVT.

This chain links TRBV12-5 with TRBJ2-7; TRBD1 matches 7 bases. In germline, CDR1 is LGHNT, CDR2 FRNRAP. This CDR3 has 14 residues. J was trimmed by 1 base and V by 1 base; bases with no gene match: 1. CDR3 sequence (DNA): TGTGCTAGTGGTTTGGGGGGACAGTCCTACGAGCAGTACTTC. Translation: CASGLGGQSYEQYF. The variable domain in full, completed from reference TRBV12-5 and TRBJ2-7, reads DARVTQTPRHKVTEMGQEVTMRCQPILGHNTVFWYRQTMMQGLELLAYFRNRAPLDDSGMPKDRFSAEMPDATLATLKIQPSEPRDSAVYFCASGLGGQSYEQYFGPGTRLTVT.

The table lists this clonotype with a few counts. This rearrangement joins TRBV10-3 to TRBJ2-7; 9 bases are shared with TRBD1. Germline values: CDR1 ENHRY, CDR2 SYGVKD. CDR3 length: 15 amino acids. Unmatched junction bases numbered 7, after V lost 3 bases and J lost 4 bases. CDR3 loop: CAISDRWTGEYEQYF. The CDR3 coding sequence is TGTGCCATCAGTGATCGATGGACAGGGGAGTACGAGCAGTACTTC.

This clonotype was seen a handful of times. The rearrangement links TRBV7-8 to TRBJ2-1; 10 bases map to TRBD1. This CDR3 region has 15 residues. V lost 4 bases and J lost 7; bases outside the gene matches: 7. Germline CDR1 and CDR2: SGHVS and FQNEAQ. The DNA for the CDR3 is TGTGCCAGCAGCTCCAGCGGGACAGGGGTGAATGAGCAGTTCTTC. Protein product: CASSSSGTGVNEQFF. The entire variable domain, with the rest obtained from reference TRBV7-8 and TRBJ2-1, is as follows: GAGVSQSPRYKVAKRGQDVALRCDPISGHVSLFWYQQALGQGPEFLTYFQNEAQLDKSGLPSDRFFAERPEGSVSTLKIQRTQQEDSAVYLCASSSSGTGVNEQFFGPGTRLTVL.

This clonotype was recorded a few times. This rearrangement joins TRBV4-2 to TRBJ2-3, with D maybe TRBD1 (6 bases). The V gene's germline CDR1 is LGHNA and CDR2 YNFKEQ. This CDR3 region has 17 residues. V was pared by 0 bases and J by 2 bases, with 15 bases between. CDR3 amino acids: CASSQEESGAFTDTQYF. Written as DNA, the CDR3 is TGTGCCAGCAGCCAAGAAGAGTCAGGGGCTTTCACAGATACGCAGTATTTT.

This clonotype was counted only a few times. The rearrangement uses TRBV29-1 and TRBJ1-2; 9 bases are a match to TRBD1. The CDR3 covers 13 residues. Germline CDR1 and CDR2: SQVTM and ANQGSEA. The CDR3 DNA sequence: TGCAGTTCCGGGACAGGGCTTTTGGATGGCTACACCTTC. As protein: CSSGTGLLDGYTF.

CDR3 amino acids: CASSIEPTSLSYNEQFF. The CDR3 DNA reads TGTGCCAGTAGTATAGAACCGACAAGCCTATCCTACAATGAGCAGTTCTTC. The chain carries TRBV19 and TRBJ2-1; D is uncertain. The V and J ends lost 0 bases and 1 base respectively, with 13 bases between them. Germline-derived CDR1 and CDR2 are LNHDA and SQIVND (reference sequence). The CDR3 is 17 amino acids.

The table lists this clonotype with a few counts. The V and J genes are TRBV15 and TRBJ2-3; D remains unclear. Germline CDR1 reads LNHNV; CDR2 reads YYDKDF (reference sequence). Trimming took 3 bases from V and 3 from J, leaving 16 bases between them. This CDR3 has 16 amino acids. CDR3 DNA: TGTGCCACCAGCAGGGTAGGCGAGTTAGTAACAGATACGCAGTATTTT. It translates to CATSRVGELVTDTQYF.

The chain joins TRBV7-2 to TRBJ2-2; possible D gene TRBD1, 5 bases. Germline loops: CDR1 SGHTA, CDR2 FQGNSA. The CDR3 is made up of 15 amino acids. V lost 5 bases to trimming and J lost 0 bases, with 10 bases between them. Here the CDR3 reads CASSPRDPNTGELFF. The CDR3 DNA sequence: TGTGCCAGCAGCCCCAGGGATCCGAACACCGGGGAGCTGTTTTTT. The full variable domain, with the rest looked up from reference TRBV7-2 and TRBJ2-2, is GAGVSQSPSNKVTEKGKDVELRCDPISGHTALYWYRQSLGQGLEFLIYFQGNSAPDKSGLPSDRFSAERTGGSVSTLTIQRTQQEDSAVYLCASSPRDPNTGELFFGEGSRLTVL.

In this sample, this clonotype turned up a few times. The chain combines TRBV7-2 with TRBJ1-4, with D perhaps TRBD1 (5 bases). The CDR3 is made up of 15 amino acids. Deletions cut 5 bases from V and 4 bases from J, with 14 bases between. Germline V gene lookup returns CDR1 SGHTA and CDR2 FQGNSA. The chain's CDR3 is CASSRNDRLNEKLFF. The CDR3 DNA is TGTGCCAGCAGCCGGAATGACAGACTTAATGAAAAACTGTTTTTT.

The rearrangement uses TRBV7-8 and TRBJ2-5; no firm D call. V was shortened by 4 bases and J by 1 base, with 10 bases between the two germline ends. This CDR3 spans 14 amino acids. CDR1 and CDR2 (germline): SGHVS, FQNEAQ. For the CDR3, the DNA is TGTGCCAGCAGCTCCTCCGGCCTCCAAGAGACCCAGTACTTC. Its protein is CASSSSGLQETQYF.

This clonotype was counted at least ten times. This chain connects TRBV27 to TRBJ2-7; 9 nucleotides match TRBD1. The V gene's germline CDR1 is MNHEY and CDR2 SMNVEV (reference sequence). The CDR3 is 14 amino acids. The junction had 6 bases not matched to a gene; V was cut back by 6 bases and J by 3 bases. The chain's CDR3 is CASSLGTGSYEQYF. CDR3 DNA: TGTGCCAGCAGCCTGGGGACAGGGAGCTACGAGCAGTACTTC.

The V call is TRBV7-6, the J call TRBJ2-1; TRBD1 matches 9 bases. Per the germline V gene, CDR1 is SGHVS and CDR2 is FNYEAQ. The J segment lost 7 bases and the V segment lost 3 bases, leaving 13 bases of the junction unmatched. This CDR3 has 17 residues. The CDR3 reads CASSLGVGQGPLNEQFF. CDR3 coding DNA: TGTGCCAGCAGCTTGGGGGTAGGACAGGGGCCCCTGAATGAGCAGTTCTTC.

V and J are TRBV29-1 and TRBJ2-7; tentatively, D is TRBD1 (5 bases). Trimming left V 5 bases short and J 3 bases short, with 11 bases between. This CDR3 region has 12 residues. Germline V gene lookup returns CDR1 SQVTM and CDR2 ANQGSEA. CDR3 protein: CSVNSGNYEQYF. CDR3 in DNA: TGCAGCGTTAATTCAGGGAACTACGAGCAGTACTTC.

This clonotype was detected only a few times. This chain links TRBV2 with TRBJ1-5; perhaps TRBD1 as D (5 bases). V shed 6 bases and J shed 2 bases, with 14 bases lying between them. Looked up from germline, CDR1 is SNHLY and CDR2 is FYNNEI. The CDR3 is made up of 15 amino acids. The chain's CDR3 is CASRPRAGGNQPQHF. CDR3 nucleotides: TGTGCCAGCAGGCCCAGGGCGGGCGGCAATCAGCCCCAGCATTTT.

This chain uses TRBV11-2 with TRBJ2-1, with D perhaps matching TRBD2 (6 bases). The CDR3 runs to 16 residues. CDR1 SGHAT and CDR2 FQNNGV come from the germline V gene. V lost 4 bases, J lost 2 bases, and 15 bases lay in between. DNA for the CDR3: TGTGCCAGCAGCTCCTGGGACTCCCAACCCTACAATGAGCAGTTCTTC. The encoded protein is CASSSWDSQPYNEQFF.

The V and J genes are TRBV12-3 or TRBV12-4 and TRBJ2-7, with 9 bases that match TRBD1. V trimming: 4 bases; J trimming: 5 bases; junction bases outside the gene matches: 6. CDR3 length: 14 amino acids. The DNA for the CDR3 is TGTGCCAGCAGTTACCGGACAGGGGTGGACGAGCAGTACTTC. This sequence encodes CASSYRTGVDEQYF.

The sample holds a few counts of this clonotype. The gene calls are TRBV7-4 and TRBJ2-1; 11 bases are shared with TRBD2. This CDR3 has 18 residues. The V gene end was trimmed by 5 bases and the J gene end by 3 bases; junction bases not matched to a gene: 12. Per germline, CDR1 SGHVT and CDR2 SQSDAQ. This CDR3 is CASSAIRTSGLYYNEQFF. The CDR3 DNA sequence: TGTGCCAGCAGCGCTATACGGACTAGCGGGTTATACTACAATGAGCAGTTCTTC.

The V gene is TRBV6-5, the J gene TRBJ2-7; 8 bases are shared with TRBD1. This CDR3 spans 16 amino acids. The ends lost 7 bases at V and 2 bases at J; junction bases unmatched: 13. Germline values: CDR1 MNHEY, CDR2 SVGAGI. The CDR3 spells CASTTSAGTGAYEQYF. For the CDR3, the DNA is TGTGCCAGCACTACCTCCGCCGGGACAGGAGCCTACGAGCAGTACTTC.

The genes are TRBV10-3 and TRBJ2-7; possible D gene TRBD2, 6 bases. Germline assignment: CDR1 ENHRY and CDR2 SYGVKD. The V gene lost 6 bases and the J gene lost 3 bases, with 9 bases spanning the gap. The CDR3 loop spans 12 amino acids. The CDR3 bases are TGTGCCATCAGGGACTATGGCTACGAGCAGTACTTC. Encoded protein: CAIRDYGYEQYF.

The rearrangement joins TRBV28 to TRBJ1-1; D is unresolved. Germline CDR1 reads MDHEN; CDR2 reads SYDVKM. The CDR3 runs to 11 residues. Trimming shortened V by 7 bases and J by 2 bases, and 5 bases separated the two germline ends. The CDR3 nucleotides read TGTGCCAGCACCTCCAACACTGAAGCTTTCTTT. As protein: CASTSNTEAFF.